One sample yielded the 17 T cell receptor beta chains listed below, sequenced in a study of beta chain features in type 1 diabetes. Findings of the study overall: Type 1 diabetes patients showed a moderate but significant shortening of TCRB CDR3s in all four CD4+ subsets.

Antigen specificity for these receptors is unknown. Since all of the isolated RNA was reverse transcribed, expressed TCRB transcripts were what got sequenced. Some clones are missing from TCRdb's copy, which holds only in-frame ones; the method was immunoSEQ multiplex PCR. This repertoire shows roughly 700,000 clones, roughly an eighth found once; its top ten account for 0.022%. Sequencing used naive CD4+ T cells from blood. Source of these receptors: a man aged 18 to 35 with type 1 diabetes.

This clone was observed a handful of times. This chain connects TRBV5-1 to TRBJ1-1; 7 bases map to TRBD1. Trimming cost V 2 bases and J 0 bases; bases outside gene matches: 7. This CDR3 is 16 amino acids long. The germline V gene has CDR1 SGHRS and CDR2 YFSETQ. The CDR3 nucleotides are TGCGCCAGCAGCTTCGAACAGGGGTTAATGAACACTGAAGCTTTCTTT. Its protein is CASSFEQGLMNTEAFF.

The chain carries TRBV5-4 and TRBJ2-6, with a tentative D call TRBD2 (6 bases). The ends were cut back, 0 bases at V and 1 base at J, with 11 bases in the middle. Germline assignment: CDR1 SGHNT and CDR2 YYREEE (reference sequence). CDR3 length: 17 residues. The CDR3 sequence: CASSLDTSRSGANVLTF. For the CDR3, the DNA is TGTGCCAGCAGCTTGGACACTAGCCGGTCTGGGGCCAACGTCCTGACTTTC.

This clone occurred a few times. The gene calls are TRBV9 and TRBJ2-7; TRBD1 aligns across 9 bases. Germline V lookup: CDR1 SGDLS, CDR2 YYNGEE. Trimming at V came to 3 bases and at J to 2 bases, leaving 9 bases not matched to a gene. This CDR3 is 16 amino acids long. The CDR3 is CASSGTGAGGTYEQYF. The CDR3 DNA reads as TGTGCCAGCAGCGGGACAGGGGCAGGGGGAACCTACGAGCAGTACTTC.

This clone was seen a few times. This chain links TRBV19 with TRBJ1-3; TRBD1 is a possible D gene (5 bases). With 4 bases removed from V and 3 bases from J, the gap between germline ends came to 16 bases. CDR3 length: 16 residues. Germline V gives CDR1 LNHDA, CDR2 SQIVND (reference sequence). The CDR3 region is CASSKGPVGGGNTIYF. DNA for the CDR3: TGTGCCAGTAGTAAGGGGCCAGTCGGTGGTGGAAACACCATATATTTT. Filled out from reference TRBV19 and TRBJ1-3, the complete variable domain reads DGGITQSPKYLFRKEGQNVTLSCEQNLNHDAMYWYRQDPGQGLRLIYYSQIVNDFQKGDIAEGYSVSREKKESFPLTVTSAQKNPTAFYLCASSKGPVGGGNTIYFGEGSWLTVV.

This clone occurred a few times. The chain is built from TRBV6-4 and TRBJ2-1, with 9 bases matching TRBD1. Germline V CDR1 and CDR2: MRHNA, SNTAGT. The CDR3 runs 15 residues. V gave up 3 bases and J gave up 9 bases; unmatched junction bases: 9. The CDR3 is CASSDGGQGYGEQFF. Here the CDR3 DNA reads TGTGCCAGCAGTGATGGTGGACAGGGGTATGGTGAGCAGTTCTTC.

There are a few counts of this clone. This sequence joins TRBV30 and TRBJ2-7; a weak D match, TRBD1 (6 bases). The germline V gene has CDR1 GTSNPN and CDR2 SVGIG (reference sequence). This CDR3 is 13 amino acids long. Trimming left V 3 bases short and J 5 bases short, with 14 bases between. CDR3 nucleotides: TGTGCCTGGAGGATGCAGGGGAGCGACGAGCAGTACTTC. It codes for CAWRMQGSDEQYF. Full variable domain (outside the CDR3, taken from reference TRBV30 and TRBJ2-7): SQTIHQWPATLVQPVGSPLSLECTVEGTSNPNLYWYRQAAGRGLQLLFYSVGIGQISSEVPQNLSASRPQDRQFILSSKKLLLSDSGFYLCAWRMQGSDEQYFGPGTRLTVT.

This clone was counted only a few times. This chain joins TRBV6-1 and TRBJ2-5; possibly TRBD1 or TRBD2 for D (5 bases each). The CDR3 extends over 15 amino acids. CDR1 and CDR2 from the germline V gene are MNHNS and SASEGT. With 5 bases removed from V and 1 base from J, the gap between germline ends came to 14 bases. This chain's CDR3 is CASSREGQRQETQYF. CDR3 in DNA: TGTGCCAGCAGTAGAGAGGGGCAGCGCCAAGAGACCCAGTACTTC.

The chain joins TRBV6-1 to TRBJ1-5; D may be TRBD1 (5 bases). Per germline, CDR1 MNHNS and CDR2 SASEGT. The CDR3 sequence is 13 residues long. V was pared by 4 bases and J by 6 bases, with 10 bases between. The CDR3: CASSGQPGQPQHF. The CDR3, as DNA: TGTGCCAGCAGTGGACAGCCGGGTCAGCCCCAGCATTTT.

This clone was seen more than once but under ten times. The chain employs TRBV6-1 and TRBJ2-7; TRBD1 matches at 9 bases. CDR1 and CDR2 from the germline V gene are MNHNS and SASEGT. Unmatched junction bases numbered 9, after V lost 7 bases and J lost 2 bases. There are 15 residues in the CDR3. Here the CDR3 DNA reads TGTGCCAGCAAAACAGCCGGGACAGGGACCTACGAGCAGTACTTC. Translating gives CASKTAGTGTYEQYF.

This clone turned up a few times. J is TRBJ2-7 and V is TRBV5-1; 9 bases are a match to TRBD1. After removal of 4 bases from V and 4 bases from J, the junction contained 0 bases not matched to a gene. Germline loops: CDR1 SGHRS, CDR2 YFSETQ. This CDR3 contains 12 residues. CDR3 in DNA: TGCGCCAGCAGCGGGACAGGGTACGAGCAGTACTTC. Translated, it gives CASSGTGYEQYF.

The chain employs TRBV10-3 and TRBJ2-5, with D perhaps TRBD2 (5 bases). Trimming pared 4 bases from V and 9 bases from J, leaving 15 bases between. The CDR3 sequence is 13 residues long. The germline CDR1 and CDR2 sequences are ENHRY and SYGVKD. The CDR3 DNA sequence: TGTGCCATCAGTGTCCAGCGGTCGCTGGCCCAGTACTTC. Residues: CAISVQRSLAQYF.

This clone was seen only a few times. The rearrangement uses TRBV2 and TRBJ1-2; 7 bases align to TRBD1. Germline loops: CDR1 SNHLY, CDR2 FYNNEI. The CDR3 contains 14 residues. V shed 6 bases and J 4 bases; nucleotides not matched to a gene: 8. In nucleotides, the CDR3 is TGTGCCAGCAGCCGGGACAGAAGTTTCTATGGCTACACCTTC. It codes for CASSRDRSFYGYTF.

The V gene is TRBV7-6, the J gene TRBJ1-1; D gene unclear. This CDR3 contains 14 residues. CDR1 is SGHVS and CDR2 is FNYEAQ in the germline V gene. V was pared by 1 base and J by 2 bases, with 8 bases between. The CDR3 sequence: CASSLGRVNTEAFF. CDR3 nucleotide sequence: TGTGCCAGCAGCTTAGGTAGGGTCAACACTGAAGCTTTCTTT. The complete variable domain, with remaining parts taken from reference TRBV7-6 and TRBJ1-1, reads GAGVSQSPRYKVTKRGQDVALRCDPISGHVSLYWYRQALGQGPEFLTYFNYEAQQDKSGLPNDRFSAERPEGSISTLTIQRTEQRDSAMYRCASSLGRVNTEAFFGQGTRLTVV.

The chain combines TRBV27 with TRBJ1-2, with TRBD1 identical over 8 bases. This CDR3 region has 12 residues. J was trimmed by 13 bases and V by 5 bases; bases with no gene match: 9. From germline, CDR1 is MNHEY and CDR2 SMNVEV (reference sequence). The CDR3 protein is CASSRTGGNCTF. CDR3 nucleotides: TGTGCCAGCAGTAGAACAGGGGGGAACTGCACCTTC.

This chain joins TRBV4-2 and TRBJ2-1, with D unclear. The CDR3 covers 14 residues. Germline values: CDR1 LGHNA, CDR2 YNFKEQ. With 4 bases removed from V and 8 bases from J, the gap between germline ends came to 15 bases. CDR3 nucleotide sequence: TGTGCCAGCAGCCGGGGAAACCAGCAGGATGAGCAGTTCTTC. Its protein is CASSRGNQQDEQFF.

This chain joins TRBV9 and TRBJ2-5, with D possibly TRBD2 on 5 matching bases. CDR1 and CDR2 (germline): SGDLS, YYNGEE. Trimming removed 5 bases at V and 7 bases at J, with 15 bases between. The CDR3 length is 13 residues. The CDR3 is CASSISVIGTQYF. CDR3 DNA sequence: TGTGCCAGCAGTATTAGCGTTATAGGGACCCAGTACTTC.

There are a few counts of this clone. V is TRBV2 and J is TRBJ1-1; no clear D. This CDR3 contains 12 residues. Germline CDR1 is SNHLY and CDR2 is FYNNEI. V gave up 6 bases and J gave up 6 bases, with 11 bases separating them. CDR3 amino acids: CASRTPWAEAFF. The CDR3 DNA reads TGTGCCAGCAGGACTCCCTGGGCTGAAGCTTTCTTT.